These 20 T cell receptor beta chains were sequenced from one sample in a study of cytomegalovirus exposure and HLA in healthy donors. Researchers ran the PCR with 60 Vbeta and 13 Jbeta primers. Clones were sequenced by immunoSEQ multiplex PCR, and TCRdb holds only the in-frame ones, with some missing. The sample consists of some 150,000 clones, roughly 76% of them appearing once. Sequenced material: PBMCs. These receptors originate from a man between 60 and 75 years old in good health and CMV-seronegative.

The chain employs TRBV4-3 and TRBJ2-7; 10 nucleotides match TRBD2. Looked up from germline, CDR1 is LGHNA and CDR2 is YSLEER. This CDR3 is built from 16 residues. V lost 0 bases and J lost 4; bases outside the gene matches: 6. The CDR3 DNA follows: TGCGCCAGCAGCCAAGATAGCGGGAGGATCCCTTACGAGCAGTACTTC. Amino acids: CASSQDSGRIPYEQYF.

This rearrangement joins TRBV7-2 to TRBJ2-7; 10 nucleotides align to TRBD2. The germline V gene has CDR1 SGHTA and CDR2 FQGNSA. The CDR3 extends over 17 amino acids. Trimming removed 3 bases from V and 0 bases from J; junction bases left unmatched: 8. The CDR3 spells CASSFSSGRPTSYEQYF. The CDR3 coding sequence is TGTGCCAGCAGCTTCTCTAGCGGGAGACCAACCTCCTACGAGCAGTACTTC.

V is TRBV29-1 and J is TRBJ2-1; 7 bases fit TRBD1. V was pared by 2 bases and J by 2 bases, with 3 bases of the junction left unmatched. This CDR3 has 14 residues. CDR1 and CDR2 (germline): SQVTM, ANQGSEA. The CDR3 is CSVERGRAYNEQFF. CDR3 in DNA: TGCAGCGTTGAAAGGGGGCGCGCCTACAATGAGCAGTTCTTC.

The gene calls are TRBV30 and TRBJ2-7, with D perhaps matching TRBD2 (6 bases). Germline loops: CDR1 GTSNPN, CDR2 SVGIG (reference sequence). The CDR3 has 13 residues. Deletions cut 7 bases from V and 7 bases from J, with 20 bases between. CDR3 DNA sequence: TGTGCCTTTGGGCGGGGACGGATAGGTGAGCAGTACTTC. This codes for CAFGRGRIGEQYF. Together with reference TRBV30 and TRBJ2-7, the CDR3 gives the full variable domain: SQTIHQWPATLVQPVGSPLSLECTVEGTSNPNLYWYRQAAGRGLQLLFYSVGIGQISSEVPQNLSASRPQDRQFILSSKKLLLSDSGFYLCAFGRGRIGEQYFGPGTRLTVT.

The chain combines TRBV19 with TRBJ2-4; TRBD1 agrees at 7 bases. Trimming at V came to 6 bases and at J to 7 bases, leaving 12 bases not matched to a gene. This CDR3 is built from 15 residues. Germline CDR1 reads LNHDA; CDR2 reads SQIVND (reference sequence). CDR3 in DNA: TGTGCCAGTAGCCCTGGGACAACCAGGGGGAACATTCAGTACTTC. Its translation: CASSPGTTRGNIQYF.

The chain employs TRBV19 and TRBJ1-4, with 7 bases that match TRBD1. This CDR3 comprises 15 residues. The germline gives CDR1 LNHDA, CDR2 SQIVND (reference sequence). V lost 1 base to trimming and J lost 3 bases; unmatched junction nucleotides: 2. The DNA for the CDR3 is TGTGCCAGTAGTATAGCTAGGGGGCCTAATGAAAAACTGTTTTTT. This sequence encodes CASSIARGPNEKLFF. The whole variable domain, filled in from reference TRBV19 and TRBJ1-4, reads DGGITQSPKYLFRKEGQNVTLSCEQNLNHDAMYWYRQDPGQGLRLIYYSQIVNDFQKGDIAEGYSVSREKKESFPLTVTSAQKNPTAFYLCASSIARGPNEKLFFGSGTQLSVL.

The V and J genes are TRBV4-3 and TRBJ1-1, with 8 bases aligning to TRBD1. The V and J ends lost 2 bases and 3 bases, in that order; junction bases with no gene match: 2. The CDR3 is 14 amino acids. Germline-derived CDR1 and CDR2 are LGHNA and YSLEER. CDR3 DNA sequence: TGCGCCAGCAGCCAACTACAGGGGGACACTGAAGCTTTCTTT. It codes for CASSQLQGDTEAFF.

The gene calls are TRBV6-6 and TRBJ2-7; 11 nucleotides agree with TRBD2. Germline-derived CDR1 and CDR2 are MNHNY and SVGAGI (reference sequence). The V and J ends lost 4 bases and 5 bases, in that order; junction bases with no gene match: 10. The CDR3 is 16 residues long. CDR3 sequence (DNA): TGTGCCAGCAGTTTACCTCTTACTAGCGGGAGCAACGAGCAGTACTTC. This codes for CASSLPLTSGSNEQYF.

This clone turned up a few times. The chain couples TRBV7-9 to TRBJ1-5; D remains unclear. Germline V CDR1 and CDR2: SEHNR, FQNEAQ (reference sequence). With 0 bases removed from V and 2 bases from J, the gap between germline ends came to 5 bases. CDR3 length equals 14 residues. The CDR3 coding sequence is TGTGCCAGCAGCTTAGCGGGCGGCAATCAGCCCCAGCATTTT. It codes for CASSLAGGNQPQHF.

V and J are TRBV27 and TRBJ2-7; 11 bases are shared with TRBD2. There are 16 residues in the CDR3. CDR1 MNHEY and CDR2 SMNVEV come from the germline V gene (reference sequence). Germline trimming cut 5 bases from V and 3 bases from J; bases unmatched to any gene: 9. The CDR3 loop reads CASSPWLAGGDYEQYF. CDR3 coding DNA: TGTGCCAGCAGTCCGTGGCTAGCGGGAGGAGACTACGAGCAGTACTTC.

The rearrangement joins TRBV6-6 to TRBJ2-7; tentatively, D is TRBD2 (5 bases). The V end was cut by 5 bases, the J end by 0 bases, with 8 bases between. The CDR3 spans 13 residues. Germline-derived CDR1 and CDR2 are MNHNY and SVGAGI (reference sequence). CDR3 coding DNA: TGTGCCAGCAGTGGACTTCCCTCCTACGAGCAGTACTTC. Its translation is CASSGLPSYEQYF.

The rearrangement uses TRBV27 and TRBJ1-5; D is possibly TRBD1 (6 bases). The V gene's germline CDR1 is MNHEY and CDR2 SMNVEV (reference sequence). Trimming stripped 6 bases from V and 0 bases from J, with 15 bases between. This CDR3 has 16 amino acids. The CDR3 sequence: CASRQQGPVSNQPQHF. The CDR3 DNA is TGTGCCAGCAGGCAACAGGGACCGGTTAGCAATCAGCCCCAGCATTTT.

This chain links TRBV4-3 with TRBJ2-1; TRBD1 aligns across 7 bases. The CDR3 contains 15 residues. Trimming took 5 bases from V and 2 from J; bases not matched to a gene: 6. In germline, CDR1 is LGHNA, CDR2 YSLEER. As DNA, the CDR3 is TGCGCCAGCAGCTTCCGGGACAGAGCCTACAATGAGCAGTTCTTC. Encoded protein: CASSFRDRAYNEQFF.

This clone has a single count. The rearrangement links TRBV15 to TRBJ1-5; D unclear. Looked up from germline, CDR1 is LNHNV and CDR2 is YYDKDF (reference sequence). This CDR3 spans 13 amino acids. Trimming pared 2 bases from V and 9 bases from J, leaving 11 bases between. The CDR3 DNA follows: TGTGCCACCAGCAGAAAAGAGACACGGCCCCAGCATTTT. It translates to CATSRKETRPQHF.

The chain couples TRBV7-8 to TRBJ1-2, with 9 nucleotides matching TRBD1. V lost 3 bases to trimming and J lost 2 bases; unmatched junction nucleotides: 4. The CDR3 spans 15 residues. Germline CDR1 SGHVS, CDR2 FQNEAQ. CDR3: CASSFGQGINYGYTF. The CDR3 DNA reads TGTGCCAGCAGCTTCGGACAGGGGATCAACTATGGCTACACCTTC.

V and J are TRBV25-1 and TRBJ2-5; TRBD2 agrees at 10 bases. The CDR3 runs 15 residues. The trim removed 2 bases at V and 7 bases at J, leaving 7 bases unmatched. CDR1 and CDR2 from the germline V gene are MGHDK and SYGVNS. Here the CDR3 DNA reads TGTGCCAGCAGTGAAGCCGGGACTAGCGAGGGGACCCAGTACTTC. Its translation: CASSEAGTSEGTQYF.

The chain couples TRBV23-1 to TRBJ2-5, with TRBD2 identical over 7 bases. The DNA matches TRBJ2-7 better at its end, which makes the J call doubtful. TRBV23-1 is an open reading frame, and its role is uncertain. This CDR3 spans 14 amino acids. The DNA for the CDR3 is TGCGCCAGCAGCCGACTAGCAGATACCTACGAGCAGTACTTC. It translates to CASSRLADTYEQYF.

The chain recombines TRBV5-8 with TRBJ1-1; TRBD1 might be the D (6 bases). Looked up from germline, CDR1 is SGHTS and CDR2 is YDEGEE. This CDR3 has 15 residues. Trimming pared 4 bases from V and 4 bases from J, leaving 17 bases between. The CDR3 DNA reads as TGTGCCAGCAGCCGTAAGGGGGGGGGCGTCACTGAAGCTTTCTTT. Its protein product is CASSRKGGGVTEAFF.

This chain uses TRBV5-1 with TRBJ1-3, with a tentative D call TRBD1 (6 bases). Trimming pared 0 bases from V and 3 bases from J, leaving 13 bases between. The CDR3 runs 16 residues. CDR1 SGHRS and CDR2 YFSETQ come from the germline V gene. CDR3 loop: CASSLAGGRFGNTIYF. CDR3 in DNA: TGCGCCAGCAGCTTGGCGGGGGGCCGGTTTGGAAACACCATATATTTT.

The J gene is TRBJ2-3, the V gene TRBV6-5; 12 nucleotides agree with TRBD2. The CDR3 length is 15 residues. V was pared by 6 bases and J by 1 base, with 2 bases of the junction left unmatched. Germline V gives CDR1 MNHEY, CDR2 SVGAGI. CDR3 loop: CASRGTSGRTDTQYF. In DNA form, the CDR3 reads TGTGCCAGCAGGGGGACTAGCGGGCGCACAGATACGCAGTATTTT.